The clone carrying this TCR beta chain was seen only a few times. The data are from a study of blood T cell repertoires in COVID-19. Study context: PBMCs, B-cell-depleted T cells, or T cells provided the cDNA or gDNA that made up the material.

The CDR3 runs to 13 residues. With 0 bases removed from V and 6 bases from J, the gap between germline ends came to 6 bases. Germline assignment: CDR1 SGHDT and CDR2 YYEEEE. Clones were read by immunoSEQ multiplex PCR, and TCRdb kept only the in-frame ones, dropping some. The repertoire has 150,000 to 200,000 clones, over 75% of them found once; the top ten carry 0.45% to 0.65%. Sequences were obtained from peripheral blood. The TCR sequence derives from a man in his forties or fifties with acute or convalescent COVID-19. This chain uses TRBV5-6 with TRBJ1-4; D remains ambiguous. The CDR3 DNA is TGTGCCAGCAGCTTGGTCTTAGATGAAAAACTGTTTTTT. This codes for CASSLVLDEKLFF.